A selection of T cell receptor beta chains follows, all from one sample in a study of cytotoxic CD8 clonotypes in ibrutinib-treated CLL. Produced via immunoSEQ multiplex PCR; TCRdb's table is partial and in-frame only. The sample lists about 15,000 clones; less than 80% were seen once. Sequencing used PBMCs, obtained before ibrutinib treatment. The receptors come from a human donor with chronic lymphocytic leukemia. Both conserved end residues are part of each CDR3. A D gene is named only where the DNA matches it firmly.

>TRBJ2-3|.|TRBV25-1
CASSDVGRGDTQYF
>TRBJ1-5|.|TRBV18
CASSPTPGQPQHF
>TRBJ1-4|.|TRBV14
CASSQGPVGWTEKLFF
>TRBJ1-1|.|TRBV5-4
CASSLGASGMNTEAFF
>TRBJ2-3|.|TRBV6-5
CASSYSGRAADTQYF
>TRBJ2-6|.|TRBV12-2
CASRLRNSGANVLTF
>TRBJ1-2|TRBD1|TRBV18
CASSPRTGRLHGYTF
>TRBJ1-4|.|TRBV27
CASSLLGQGDSEKLFF
>TRBJ2-3|TRBD2|TRBV30
CAWSGGGDTQYF
>TRBJ1-5|.|TRBV6-6
CASSYPGPQHF
>TRBJ2-1|.|TRBV11-3
CASSHSRSGYNEQFF
>TRBJ2-4|.|TRBV28
CATQSGLAKNIQYF
>TRBJ2-1|TRBD2|TRBV28
CASSSSSGGNEQFF
>TRBJ2-3|TRBD1|TRBV5-1
CASSPRPGTGVTDTQYF
>TRBJ2-5|.|TRBV19
CASSRGATPTGAGTQYF
>TRBJ2-1|.|TRBV5-1
CASSLVREDGEQFF
>TRBJ1-2|.|TRBV4-2
CASSQLSGDYGYTF
>TRBJ2-3|TRBD1|TRBV18
CASSPGTGTVADTQYF
>TRBJ2-1|.|TRBV29-1
CSTDNEQFF
>TRBJ1-1|TRBD1|TRBV27
CASSFWGDREAFF
>TRBJ2-1|TRBD2|TRBV28
CASSSSPGLANEQFF
>TRBJ1-2|.|TRBV9
CASSGQGANYGYTF
>TRBJ1-2|TRBD1|TRBV6-5
CASRQGDGYTF